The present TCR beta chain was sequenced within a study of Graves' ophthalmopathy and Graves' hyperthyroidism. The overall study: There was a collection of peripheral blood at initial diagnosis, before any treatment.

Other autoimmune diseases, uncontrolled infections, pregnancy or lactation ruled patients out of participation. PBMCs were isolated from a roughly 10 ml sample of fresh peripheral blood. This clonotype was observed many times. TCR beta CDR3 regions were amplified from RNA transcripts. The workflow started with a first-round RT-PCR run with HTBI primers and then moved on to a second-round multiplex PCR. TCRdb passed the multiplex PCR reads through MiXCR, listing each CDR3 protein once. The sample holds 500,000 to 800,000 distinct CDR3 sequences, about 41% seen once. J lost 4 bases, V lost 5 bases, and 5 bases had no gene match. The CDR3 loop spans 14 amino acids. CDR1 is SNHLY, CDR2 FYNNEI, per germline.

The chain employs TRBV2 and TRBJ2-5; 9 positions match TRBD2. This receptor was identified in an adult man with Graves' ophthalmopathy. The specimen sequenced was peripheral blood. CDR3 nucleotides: TGTGCCAGCAGTCGGGAACTAGCGGGAGAGACCCAGTACTTC. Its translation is CASSRELAGETQYF. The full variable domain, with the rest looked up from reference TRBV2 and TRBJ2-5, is EPEVTQTPSHQVTQMGQEVILRCVPISNHLYFYWYRQILGQKVEFLVSFYNNEISEKSEIFDDQFSVERPDGSNFTLKIRSTKLEDSAMYFCASSRELAGETQYFGPGTRLLVL.